The next 4 T cell receptor beta chains were all read from a single sample in a study of control samples from healthy donors and cancer patients. Clones were sequenced by immunoSEQ multiplex PCR, and TCRdb holds only the in-frame ones, with some missing. Here the sample spans 100,000 to 150,000 clones, around 93% being singletons. Sequenced input: blood. Receptors were obtained from a man younger than 35 in good health.

The chain employs TRBV10-1 and TRBJ1-1; D call uncertain. Germline V lookup: CDR1 WNHNN, CDR2 SYGVQD (reference sequence). V lost 2 bases and J lost 4, with 8 bases in between. The CDR3 runs 13 residues. The CDR3 is CASSEQRTTEAFF. CDR3 in DNA: TGCGCCAGCAGTGAGCAGCGGACCACTGAAGCTTTCTTT.

This clone was recorded once. The chain has TRBV5-1 and TRBJ1-5, with D tentatively TRBD1 (6 bases). Germline V CDR1 and CDR2: SGHRS, YFSETQ. Trimming removed 8 bases at V and 6 bases at J, with 21 bases between. The CDR3 has 15 amino acids. CDR3 amino acids: CASRPTPGGAQPQHF. Here the CDR3 DNA reads TGCGCCAGTAGGCCCACCCCCGGGGGCGCTCAGCCCCAGCATTTT.

V usage is TRBV29-1 and J usage is TRBJ1-1; possibly TRBD1 for D (5 bases). V was trimmed by 4 bases and J by 6 bases, leaving 15 bases between them. The CDR3 is made up of 13 amino acids. The V gene's germline CDR1 is SQVTM and CDR2 ANQGSEA. The CDR3 sequence is CSVGGGGSAEAFF. The DNA for the CDR3 is TGCAGCGTTGGCGGGGGAGGATCCGCTGAAGCTTTCTTT.

This chain connects TRBV27 to TRBJ2-7; D uncertain. V gave up 2 bases and J gave up 0 bases, with 11 bases separating them. Germline V lookup: CDR1 MNHEY, CDR2 SMNVEV (reference sequence). The CDR3 sequence is 15 residues long. This CDR3 reads CASSLGSWSSYEQYF. For the CDR3, the DNA is TGTGCCAGCAGTTTAGGCTCATGGAGCTCCTACGAGCAGTACTTC.